The 21 T cell receptor beta chains below were found in one sample sequenced in a study of T cells expressing NK-cell markers. TCRdb re-called the 5' RACE reads, yielding one record per CDR3 amino acid sequence without DNA. The record lists some 150,000 distinct CDR3 sequences, of which the ten most abundant hold around 10%. The sequenced sample was blood T cells: a sorted CD56 or NKG2C T cell subset, CD4+ or CD8+ T cells, or bulk PBMC T cells (not recorded which). The source of these receptors is a man between 18 and 35 years old in good health.

The genes are TRBV7-9 and TRBJ2-3; TCRdb outputs TRBD1, but without DNA this stays unchecked. The CDR3 is 16 amino acids. The germline V gene encodes CDR1 SEHNR and CDR2 FQNEAQ (reference sequence). Here the CDR3 reads CASSPRQGASTDTQYF.

This chain links TRBV7-9 with TRBJ2-7; the D call of TRBD2 rests on TCRdb alone, since no DNA is present to check it. This CDR3 is built from 15 residues. The germline gives CDR1 SEHNR, CDR2 FQNEAQ (reference sequence). Here the CDR3 reads CASSLAGGTTDEQYF.

V is TRBV4-3 and J is TRBJ2-3. The CDR3 sequence is 14 residues long. The germline gives CDR1 LGHNA, CDR2 YSLEER. CDR3 sequence reads: CASSQVSPTDTQYF.

The rearrangement links TRBV9 to TRBJ2-3; TCRdb selects TRBD2, and the lack of DNA leaves this call unchecked. The CDR3 extends over 15 amino acids. In germline, CDR1 is SGDLS, CDR2 YYNGEE. The CDR3: CASNRGGRKADTQYF.

The chain uses TRBV5-1 and TRBJ1-2; TCRdb indicates TRBD1, and absent DNA this call remains unverified. Germline values: CDR1 SGHRS, CDR2 YFSETQ. The CDR3 is 13 residues long. The CDR3 sequence is CASSYGTGDGYTF.

V gene TRBV4-3 combines with J gene TRBJ2-3. The germline V gene encodes CDR1 LGHNA and CDR2 YSLEER. The CDR3 loop spans 14 amino acids. The chain's CDR3 is CASSQGEETDTQYF.

The V call is TRBV28, the J call TRBJ1-5. The germline V gene encodes CDR1 MDHEN and CDR2 SYDVKM. The CDR3 contains 16 residues. This CDR3 reads CASSLWGKRAEKPQHF.

The chain links TRBV4-3 to TRBJ2-7; checking the TCRdb D call of TRBD1 is not possible without DNA. Germline values: CDR1 LGHNA, CDR2 YSLEER. The CDR3 sequence is 16 residues long. CDR3 sequence: CASSQGAGGSTYEQYF.

The rearrangement joins TRBV27 to TRBJ2-1; the D gene TCRdb calls, TRBD2, cannot be checked with no DNA. This CDR3 has 14 residues. CDR1 and CDR2 (germline): MNHEY, SMNVEV (reference sequence). The CDR3 sequence is CASSLTSGIYEQFF.

V is TRBV6-5 and J is TRBJ2-1; absent DNA, TCRdb's TRBD1 call cannot be checked. This CDR3 spans 16 amino acids. Germline assignment: CDR1 MNHEY and CDR2 SVGAGI. This CDR3 reads CASSYSNRANYNEQFF.

The CDR3 region is CASSSSRGGPQHF. The genes are TRBV27 and TRBJ1-5. The CDR3 is 13 amino acids. Germline CDR1 is MNHEY and CDR2 is SMNVEV (reference sequence).

The V gene is TRBV7-9, the J gene TRBJ2-5. Germline V gene sequence: CDR1 SEHNR, CDR2 FQNEAQ (reference sequence). The CDR3 covers 13 residues. This CDR3 reads CASSLVQHRTQYF.

The V and J genes are TRBV5-1 and TRBJ2-1; there is no DNA to check the TCRdb D call of TRBD1. There are 14 residues in the CDR3. Germline V gene data show CDR1 as SGHRS and CDR2 as YFSETQ. CDR3 sequence: CASSAGQGYNEQFF.

V and J are TRBV5-1 and TRBJ2-3; the D call from TCRdb, TRBD2, cannot be confirmed without DNA. Looked up from germline, CDR1 is SGHRS and CDR2 is YFSETQ. This CDR3 spans 18 amino acids. CDR3: CASSVGPGGTSGTDTQYF.

The rearrangement links TRBV4-1 to TRBJ1-2; no DNA is available, so the TRBD1 call from TCRdb remains unchecked. CDR3 length equals 16 residues. In germline, CDR1 is MGHRA, CDR2 YSYEKL. This CDR3 reads CASSQAGDRGSSGYTF.

The chain employs TRBV6-5 and TRBJ1-6; TCRdb reports TRBD1, a call that lacks DNA to check it against. The V gene's germline CDR1 is MNHEY and CDR2 SVGAGI. This CDR3 contains 14 residues. The CDR3 here is CASSYSAGYSPLHF.

This chain connects TRBV20-1 to TRBJ2-3; TCRdb's assignment of TRBD1 cannot be checked, as there is no DNA. Germline lookup yields CDR1 DFQATT and CDR2 SNEGSKA (reference sequence). CDR3 length: 18 amino acids. CDR3 amino acids: CSARDWRQGAYQTDTQYF.

This rearrangement joins TRBV9 to TRBJ2-2. CDR1 and CDR2 (germline): SGDLS, YYNGEE. The CDR3 is 15 amino acids. The CDR3 spells CASSGKDPNTGELFF.

This chain uses TRBV4-1 with TRBJ1-5. The germline V gene encodes CDR1 MGHRA and CDR2 YSYEKL. The CDR3 is made up of 14 amino acids. This CDR3 is CASSQRESYQPQHF.

The V call is TRBV5-1, the J call TRBJ2-7; TCRdb proposes TRBD1, but this gene call is untestable without DNA. CDR3 length equals 15 residues. Germline CDR1 and CDR2: SGHRS and YFSETQ. CDR3 in amino acids: CASSSQGPLSYEQYF.

This chain connects TRBV4-3 to TRBJ2-5. Germline CDR1 reads LGHNA; CDR2 reads YSLEER. There are 15 residues in the CDR3. CDR3 loop: CASSQDTGVGETQYF.